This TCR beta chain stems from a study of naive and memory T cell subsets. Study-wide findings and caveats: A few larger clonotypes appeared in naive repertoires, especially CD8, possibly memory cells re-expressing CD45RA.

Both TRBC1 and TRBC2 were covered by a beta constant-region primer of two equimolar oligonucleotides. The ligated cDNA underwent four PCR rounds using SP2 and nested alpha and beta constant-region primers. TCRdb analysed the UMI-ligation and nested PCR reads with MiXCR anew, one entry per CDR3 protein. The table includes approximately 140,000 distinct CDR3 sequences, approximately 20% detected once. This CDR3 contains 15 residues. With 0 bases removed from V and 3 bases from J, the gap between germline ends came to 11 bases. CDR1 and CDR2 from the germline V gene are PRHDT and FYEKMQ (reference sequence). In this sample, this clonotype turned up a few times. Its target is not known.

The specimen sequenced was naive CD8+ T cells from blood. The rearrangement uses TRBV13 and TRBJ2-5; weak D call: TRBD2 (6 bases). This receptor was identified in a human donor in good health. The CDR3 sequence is CASSLGPGLKETQYF. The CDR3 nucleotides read TGTGCCAGCAGCTTAGGACCGGGACTCAAAGAGACCCAGTACTTC.